The 27 T cell receptor beta chains given below trace back to one sample, sequenced in a study of blood T cell repertoires in COVID-19. Assay used: immunoSEQ multiplex PCR; TCRdb lists only in-frame clones, some missing. The table has over 250,000 clones, around nine tenths seen once. Sequences were obtained from peripheral blood. These receptors came from a man aged 35 to 55 who had recovered from COVID-19.

This rearrangement joins TRBV3-1 (or the pseudogene TRBV3-2) to TRBJ2-5, with 7 nucleotides matching TRBD2. Unmatched junction bases numbered 13, after V lost 4 bases and J lost 5 bases. This CDR3 has 16 amino acids. Germline loops: CDR1 LGHDT, CDR2 YNNKEL (reference sequence). The CDR3 DNA is TGTGCCAGCAGCCGTGACCTAGCGGTTGGGACGGAGACCCAGTACTTC. This sequence encodes CASSRDLAVGTETQYF.

This clone was found once. The J gene is TRBJ2-7, the V gene TRBV7-6; possibly TRBD1 for D (6 bases). The CDR3 runs to 15 residues. V lost 0 bases and J lost 3, with 12 bases in between. The germline gives CDR1 SGHVS, CDR2 FNYEAQ. CDR3 coding DNA: TGTGCCAGCAGCTTAGCGAGTGACAGGAACTACGAGCAGTACTTC. This codes for CASSLASDRNYEQYF.

The chain recombines TRBV7-9 with TRBJ2-7, with D perhaps matching TRBD1 (6 bases). The germline V gene encodes CDR1 SEHNR and CDR2 FQNEAQ (reference sequence). Trimming pared 1 base from V and 5 bases from J, leaving 12 bases between. This CDR3 comprises 14 residues. CDR3 residues: CASSLVGQLNEQYF. In DNA, the CDR3 is TGTGCCAGCAGCTTAGTGGGACAACTCAACGAGCAGTACTTC.

This clone was counted a few times. The chain carries TRBV7-9 and TRBJ1-5; D gene unclear. The V gene lost 1 base and the J gene lost 9 bases, with 10 bases spanning the gap. Germline lookup yields CDR1 SEHNR and CDR2 FQNEAQ (reference sequence). The CDR3 has 13 residues. CDR3 nucleotide sequence: TGTGCCAGCAGCTTAGAAGGCGGCTCGCCCCAGCATTTT. Translation: CASSLEGGSPQHF.

This chain connects TRBV15 to TRBJ2-1; the D gene is possibly TRBD1 (6 bases). CDR1 and CDR2 (germline): LNHNV, YYDKDF (reference sequence). Trimming removed 9 bases at V and 1 base at J, with 13 bases between. This CDR3 region has 14 residues. DNA for the CDR3: TGTGCCACTACACAGGGAATGTCCTACAATGAGCAGTTCTTC. This encodes CATTQGMSYNEQFF. The full variable domain, rest sourced from reference TRBV15 and TRBJ2-1, is DAMVIQNPRYQVTQFGKPVTLSCSQTLNHNVMYWYQQKSSQAPKLLFHYYDKDFNNEADTPDNFQSRRPNTSFCFLDIRSPGLGDTAMYLCATTQGMSYNEQFFGPGTRLTVL.

J is TRBJ1-6 and V is TRBV25-1, with D perhaps matching TRBD1 (5 bases). The CDR3 runs to 17 residues. Trimming took 6 bases from V and 1 from J, leaving 16 bases between them. The germline V gene has CDR1 MGHDK and CDR2 SYGVNS. The CDR3 DNA follows: TGTGCCAGCAGGGGCCAGTTTCAGGGTTCCTATAATTCACCCCTCCACTTT. It yields the protein CASRGQFQGSYNSPLHF.

The chain employs TRBV19 and TRBJ2-3; 9 nucleotides line up with TRBD1. The germline gives CDR1 LNHDA, CDR2 SQIVND (reference sequence). V lost 4 bases and J lost 5; bases outside the gene matches: 4. This CDR3 is 14 amino acids long. The CDR3 coding sequence is TGTGCCAGTAGTAACAGGGGGCAGAGAGATACGCAGTATTTT. The encoded protein is CASSNRGQRDTQYF.

The chain recombines TRBV27 with TRBJ1-4; D perhaps matches TRBD1 (5 bases). The germline V gene has CDR1 MNHEY and CDR2 SMNVEV (reference sequence). The length of the CDR3 is 13 residues. Trimming pared 5 bases from V and 8 bases from J, leaving 12 bases between. Here the CDR3 DNA reads TGTGCCAGCAGTGCCCGACAGAGGGAAAAACTGTTTTTT. Translated: CASSARQREKLFF.

This clone has a handful of counts. The chain carries TRBV10-1 and TRBJ2-7, with 12 bases fitting TRBD2. The CDR3 is 16 amino acids. From germline, CDR1 is WNHNN and CDR2 SYGVQD (reference sequence). V was pared by 6 bases and J by 1 base, with 7 bases of the junction left unmatched. The CDR3 is CASRVPSGGASYEQYF. CDR3 nucleotide sequence: TGCGCCAGCAGGGTTCCTAGCGGGGGGGCTTCCTACGAGCAGTACTTC.

The chain employs TRBV7-2 and TRBJ2-7; D unresolved. V was trimmed by 5 bases and J by 3 bases, leaving 5 bases between them. The CDR3 consists of 11 residues. Germline V gives CDR1 SGHTA, CDR2 FQGNSA. The CDR3 protein is CASSTHYEQYF. For the CDR3, the DNA is TGTGCCAGCAGCACACACTACGAGCAGTACTTC.

The chain uses TRBV2 and TRBJ2-4, with 10 positions matching TRBD2. CDR1 is SNHLY, CDR2 FYNNEI, per germline. This CDR3 comprises 16 residues. The junction had 1 base not matched to a gene; V was cut back by 2 bases and J by 0 bases. The chain's CDR3 is CASSESSGGAKNIQYF. For the CDR3, the DNA is TGTGCCAGCAGTGAATCTAGCGGGGGAGCCAAAAACATTCAGTACTTC.

V is TRBV21-1 and J is TRBJ1-5. TRBV21-1 constitutes a pseudogene. This CDR3 comprises 14 residues. CDR3 nucleotide sequence: TGTGCCAGCCTTCAAAAAGAGGGCAATCAGCCCCAGCATTTT. Translating it yields CASLQKEGNQPQHF.

V is TRBV7-2 and J is TRBJ1-1; 9 nucleotides agree with TRBD1. This CDR3 contains 14 residues. Trimming at V came to 0 bases and at J to 7 bases, leaving 3 bases not matched to a gene. Per the germline V gene, CDR1 is SGHTA and CDR2 is FQGNSA. CDR3 sequence (DNA): TGTGCCAGCAGCTTAGCGGACAGGGGTTTTGAAGCTTTCTTT. It specifies CASSLADRGFEAFF.

The chain joins TRBV15 to TRBJ2-3; D ambiguous. Trimming took 0 bases from V and 11 from J, leaving 9 bases between them. The CDR3 has 12 amino acids. The V gene's germline CDR1 is LNHNV and CDR2 YYDKDF (reference sequence). The CDR3, as DNA: TGTGCCACCAGCAGAGATTACTCCCAGCAGTATTTT. Amino acid sequence: CATSRDYSQQYF.

The chain carries TRBV5-1 and TRBJ2-1; 9 positions agree with TRBD1. CDR3 length: 18 residues. V dropped 1 base and J dropped 7; count of bases not matched to a gene: 15. In germline, CDR1 is SGHRS, CDR2 YFSETQ. The CDR3 reads CASSLPRQGGPAQNEQFF. The DNA of the CDR3 is TGCGCCAGCAGCTTGCCGAGACAGGGGGGTCCCGCTCAAAATGAGCAGTTCTTC. Full variable domain (missing parts from reference TRBV5-1 and TRBJ2-1): KAGVTQTPRYLIKTRGQQVTLSCSPISGHRSVSWYQQTPGQGLQFLFEYFSETQRNKGNFPGRFSGRQFSNSRSEMNVSTLELGDSALYLCASSLPRQGGPAQNEQFFGPGTRLTVL.

V is TRBV11-2 and J is TRBJ2-1; 11 bases agree with TRBD2. V shed 2 bases, J shed 8 bases, and the junction held 8 bases outside the gene matches. The V gene's germline CDR1 is SGHAT and CDR2 FQNNGV. This CDR3 has 16 amino acids. CDR3 DNA: TGTGCCAGCAGCTTACTACTAGCGGGAGTTCGCGATGAGCAGTTCTTC. It encodes CASSLLLAGVRDEQFF.

This clone has only a few counts. The chain carries TRBV15 and TRBJ2-3, with 9 bases identical to TRBD1. Looked up from germline, CDR1 is LNHNV and CDR2 is YYDKDF (reference sequence). The trim removed 3 bases at V and 3 bases at J, leaving 7 bases unmatched. This CDR3 spans 16 amino acids. The chain's CDR3 is CATSRSRDRATDTQYF. CDR3 in DNA: TGTGCCACCAGCAGGAGCCGGGACAGGGCGACAGATACGCAGTATTTT.

J is TRBJ2-1 and V is TRBV15; 12 bases are a match to TRBD2. The CDR3 length is 14 residues. From germline, CDR1 is LNHNV and CDR2 YYDKDF (reference sequence). The V gene end was trimmed by 5 bases and the J gene end by 7 bases; junction bases not matched to a gene: 3. The CDR3 DNA reads TGTGCCACCAGCCGGACTAGCGGGACGAATGAGCAGTTCTTC. It yields the protein CATSRTSGTNEQFF.

The chain is built from TRBV7-2 and TRBJ2-2, with 8 bases lining up with TRBD2. Trimming cost V 5 bases and J 0 bases; bases outside gene matches: 2. The CDR3 consists of 15 residues. CDR1 SGHTA and CDR2 FQGNSA come from the germline V gene. CDR3 residues: CASSRGLANTGELFF. CDR3 bases: TGTGCCAGCAGCCGGGGACTAGCGAACACCGGGGAGCTGTTTTTT.

In nucleotides, the CDR3 is TGTGCCAGCAGTTACCTCGGACTAGCGGGGACGGAGACCCAGTACTTC. Its translation: CASSYLGLAGTETQYF. The rearrangement links TRBV6-6 to TRBJ2-5; 12 bases are shared with TRBD2. V was clipped by 2 bases and J by 5 bases; unmatched bases: 6. Germline V gene lookup returns CDR1 MNHNY and CDR2 SVGAGI (reference sequence). The length of the CDR3 is 16 residues.

As DNA, the CDR3 is TGTGCCAGCAGCCTCGGGGCGGGGGGCGGTAAAGAGACCCAGTACTTC. Translated: CASSLGAGGGKETQYF. The chain carries TRBV7-7 and TRBJ2-5; the match to TRBD2 covers 8 bases. The V gene end was trimmed by 5 bases and the J gene end by 3 bases; junction bases not matched to a gene: 11. Germline V gene sequence: CDR1 SSHAT, CDR2 FNYEAQ (reference sequence). The CDR3 runs 16 residues.

The chain carries TRBV7-2 and TRBJ1-1; possible D gene TRBD1, 6 bases. Per germline, CDR1 SGHTA and CDR2 FQGNSA. V was trimmed by 2 bases and J by 6 bases, leaving 16 bases between them. This CDR3 has 15 amino acids. The CDR3 nucleotides read TGTGCCAGCAGCTTACATGGGGGCATGATCGCTGAAGCTTTCTTT. Protein: CASSLHGGMIAEAFF.

The genes are TRBV19 and TRBJ1-2; 7 nucleotides line up with TRBD1. The CDR3 is made up of 13 amino acids. Germline V gene lookup returns CDR1 LNHDA and CDR2 SQIVND (reference sequence). J lost 7 bases, V lost 10 bases, and 12 bases had no gene match. CDR3 protein: CATGQEPLRGYTF. CDR3 DNA: TGTGCCACAGGACAGGAGCCTTTGCGTGGCTACACCTTC.

The V and J genes are TRBV5-4 and TRBJ2-2; 10 bases align to TRBD2. Germline assignment: CDR1 SGHNT and CDR2 YYREEE (reference sequence). The V gene end was trimmed by 0 bases and the J gene end by 3 bases; junction bases not matched to a gene: 5. The CDR3 contains 17 residues. CDR3: CASSLATSGTHTGELFF. In nucleotides, the CDR3 is TGTGCCAGCAGCTTGGCTACTAGCGGGACACACACCGGGGAGCTGTTTTTT.

The gene calls are TRBV7-8 and TRBJ2-7; 11 nucleotides agree with TRBD2. Looked up from germline, CDR1 is SGHVS and CDR2 is FQNEAQ. The CDR3 is made up of 15 amino acids. Trimming removed 6 bases from V and 3 bases from J; junction bases left unmatched: 7. CDR3 nucleotide sequence: TGTGCCAGCAGTTTACTAGCGGGAGCGGGCTACGAGCAGTACTTC. Its protein product is CASSLLAGAGYEQYF.

V gene TRBV29-1 combines with J gene TRBJ2-1, with 10 bases matching TRBD1. The J segment lost 8 bases and the V segment lost 3 bases, leaving 7 bases of the junction unmatched. The V gene's germline CDR1 is SQVTM and CDR2 ANQGSEA. The CDR3 is 14 amino acids. CDR3 residues: CSVEVRQGAYEQFF. The CDR3 nucleotides are TGCAGCGTTGAGGTGAGACAGGGGGCCTATGAGCAGTTCTTC.

The V and J genes are TRBV29-1 and TRBJ1-4; 8 nucleotides line up with TRBD1. The CDR3 covers 12 residues. The V gene's germline CDR1 is SQVTM and CDR2 ANQGSEA. After removal of 7 bases from V and 8 bases from J, the junction contained 6 bases not matched to a gene. CDR3 in DNA: TGCAGCGCTGGGACAGGTGCCGAAAAACTGTTTTTT. Translation gives CSAGTGAEKLFF.